Many counts were recorded for the clone carrying this T cell receptor beta chain. Its antigen is unidentified. This entry is derived from a study of regulatory T cells in long-lasting Graves disease. Described time point: newly diagnosed GD, antithyroid drugs for less than 3 months. Extracted RNA from PBMCs served as the source of the TCR library. Arm-PCR of CDR3 regions and iRepertoire HTBI primers were the basis on which TCR beta libraries were built. TCRdb called the multiplex PCR reads again in MiXCR, with one record for every CDR3 protein. The sample lists over 350,000 distinct CDR3 sequences, less than 15% occurring once. Notes on the study in general: Researchers reported studying only peripheral blood, not thyroid tissue.

This CDR3 has 15 amino acids. V lost 4 bases, J lost 9 bases, and 6 bases stayed unmatched. Germline CDR1 and CDR2: LGHDT and YNNKEL (reference sequence). These data were likewise used in another study, on T cells in Graves' hyperthyroidism and ophthalmopathy. That work adds: Diagnoses rested on clinical symptoms, serum thyroxine and TRAb, thyroid ultrasound and orbital computed tomography.

The chain uses TRBV3-1 and TRBJ2-1; 13 bases align to TRBD2. Material: peripheral blood mononuclear cells (PBMCs), obtained at new diagnosis, from a patient treated with antithyroid drugs. The TCR sequence derives from a woman in her fifties or sixties with Graves disease. The CDR3: CASSPRTSGSLEQFF. The CDR3 DNA sequence: TGTGCCAGCAGCCCCCGGACTAGCGGGAGCCTTGAGCAGTTCTTC.